This is a list of T cell receptor beta chains from one sample in a study of T cell responses to AZD1222 COVID-19 vaccine. Profiled with immunoSEQ multiplex PCR; TCRdb holds only in-frame clones, not every one. The table lists around 88,000 clones, over 75% of them singletons. The specimen was peripheral blood, collected on day 0 of AZD1222 vaccination. Source of these receptors: an adult in good health. Both conserved end residues are part of each CDR3. Each record gives: J gene, CDR3 length, clone size, V gene, D gene, CDR3 protein, CDR3 DNA. A D gene is named only where the DNA matches it firmly. The size entry is marked missing in some rows and otherwise reads once, few, many or a size class.

TRBJ2-7,11,NA,TRBV2,NA,CASSPYYEQYF,TGTGCCAGCAGCCCCTACTACGAGCAGTACTTC
TRBJ2-5,16,few,TRBV27,TRBD2,CASSLLPVNSGETQYF,TGTGCCAGCAGTTTACTTCCGGTCAATAGCGGGGAGACCCAGTACTTC
TRBJ1-2,14,NA,TRBV21-1,NA,CASSPPPGHYGYTF,TGTGCCAGCAGCCCCCCCCCTGGGCACTATGGCTACACCTTC
TRBJ2-7,12,NA,TRBV7-9,NA,CASSSSTFEQYF,TGTGCCAGCAGCTCTTCGACCTTCGAGCAGTACTTC
TRBJ1-5,13,NA,TRBV19,NA,CASSIDRVGPQHF,TGTGCCAGTAGTATAGACAGAGTAGGGCCCCAGCATTTT
TRBJ2-6,15,NA,TRBV5-4,NA,CASSLARAGANVLTF,TGTGCCAGCAGCTTGGCCAGGGCTGGGGCCAACGTCCTGACTTTC
TRBJ2-7,12,NA,TRBV21-1,NA,CARSGGSHEQYF,TGTGCCAGAAGCGGGGGGAGCCACGAGCAGTACTTC
TRBJ2-1,12,NA,TRBV10-2,NA,CASQVLVNEQFF,TGCGCCAGCCAAGTACTAGTGAATGAGCAGTTCTTC
TRBJ1-1,17,NA,TRBV7-8,NA,CASSLAGGSTLNTEAFF,TGTGCCAGCAGCTTAGCTGGCGGTTCCACGTTGAACACTGAAGCTTTCTTT
TRBJ1-4,15,NA,TRBV18,NA,CASSPPGRIREKLFF,TGTGCCAGCTCACCCCCCGGTAGGATTCGGGAAAAACTGTTTTTT
TRBJ2-3,16,NA,TRBV7-8,NA,CASSLTTGSRTGTQYF,TGTGCCAGCAGCCTCACCACAGGGTCCCGCACAGGTACGCAGTATTTT
TRBJ1-5,14,NA,TRBV19,NA,CASSMEGGAQPQHF,TGTGCCAGTAGTATGGAGGGGGGGGCTCAGCCCCAGCATTTT
TRBJ2-3,16,few,TRBV27,NA,CASRAARVLSTDTQYF,TGTGCCAGCAGAGCCGCGAGGGTCCTTAGCACAGATACGCAGTATTTT
TRBJ2-5,15,NA,TRBV28,NA,CASSLFGTGQETQYF,TGTGCCAGCAGCCTGTTTGGCACTGGACAAGAGACCCAGTACTTC
TRBJ1-1,15,NA,TRBV9,NA,CASSVDGRRATEAFF,TGTGCCAGCAGCGTAGATGGGCGAAGGGCCACTGAAGCTTTCTTT
TRBJ2-7,19,NA,TRBV5-6,TRBD1,CASSLLSGTGDFGIYEQYF,TGTGCCAGCAGCTTGCTTTCCGGGACAGGGGACTTCGGGATATACGAGCAGTACTTC
TRBJ2-7,13,NA,TRBV30,NA,CAWSKGSSYEQYF,TGTGCCTGGAGTAAGGGTAGCTCCTACGAGCAGTACTTC
TRBJ1-3,12,NA,TRBV7-2,NA,CASSVGGNTIYF,TGTGCCAGCAGCGTGGGCGGAAACACCATATATTTT
TRBJ2-7,14,NA,TRBV6-2/TRBV6-3,NA,CASSLGPLRNEQYF,TGTGCCAGCAGTTTAGGGCCGCTTAGGAACGAGCAGTACTTC
TRBJ2-3,13,NA,TRBV18,TRBD1,CASSPSGQATQYF,TGTGCCAGCTCACCATCGGGACAGGCTACGCAGTATTTT
TRBJ1-5,16,NA,TRBV27,TRBD1,CASSPRTGGFNQPQHF,TGTGCCAGCAGTCCAAGGACAGGGGGGTTCAATCAGCCCCAGCATTTT
TRBJ1-5,13,once,TRBV10-1,NA,CASSDYLNQPQHF,TGCGCCAGCAGTGATTACCTGAATCAGCCCCAGCATTTT
TRBJ1-2,11,NA,TRBV2,NA,CASSVDRGYTF,TGTGCCAGCAGCGTTGACAGAGGCTACACCTTC
TRBJ2-5,15,NA,TRBV7-9,TRBD2,CASSRGTSEGETQYF,TGTGCCAGCAGCAGAGGGACTAGCGAAGGGGAGACCCAGTACTTC
TRBJ2-2,15,NA,TRBV27,TRBD2,CASRGLAGGDGELFF,TGTGCCAGCAGAGGACTAGCGGGAGGAGACGGGGAGCTGTTTTTT
TRBJ2-4,18,NA,TRBV7-2,NA,CASSSLLPTELAKNIQYF,TGTGCCAGCAGCTCGTTACTGCCGACGGAACTAGCCAAAAACATTCAGTACTTC
TRBJ2-1,16,NA,TRBV5-4,TRBD2,CASSFPSGSSYNEQFF,TGTGCCAGCAGCTTTCCTAGCGGAAGCTCCTACAATGAGCAGTTCTTC
TRBJ1-3,15,NA,TRBV3-1/TRBV3-2,NA,CASKNKGGLRNTIYF,TGTGCCAGCAAGAATAAGGGTGGCCTCCGAAACACCATATATTTT
TRBJ2-7,13,NA,TRBV28,NA,CASRATLYYEQYF,TGTGCCAGCAGAGCGACCCTATACTACGAGCAGTACTTC
TRBJ2-5,13,NA,TRBV7-2,NA,CASSPGPWETQYF,TGTGCCAGCAGCCCGGGGCCTTGGGAGACCCAGTACTTC
TRBJ1-2,14,NA,TRBV14,NA,CASSQGPPDYGYTF,TGTGCCAGCAGCCAGGGACCCCCAGACTATGGCTACACCTTC
TRBJ1-2,12,NA,TRBV27,NA,CASSLTGNGYTF,TGTGCCAGCAGTTTAACCGGTAATGGCTACACCTTC
TRBJ1-1,18,NA,TRBV19,TRBD1,CASSRGQGWGLEEAEAFF,TGTGCCAGTAGTAGGGGACAGGGATGGGGTTTAGAGGAGGCTGAAGCTTTCTTT
TRBJ2-7,14,NA,TRBV4-3,NA,CASSQGNQGYEQYF,TGCGCCAGCAGCCAAGGCAACCAGGGTTACGAGCAGTACTTC
TRBJ1-3,14,NA,TRBV28,NA,CASMEGGAGNTIYF,TGTGCCAGCATGGAGGGGGGCGCTGGAAACACCATATATTTT
TRBJ2-1,15,NA,TRBV27,TRBD2,CASSQGTSGSSEQFF,TGTGCCAGCAGTCAAGGGACTAGCGGGAGTAGTGAGCAGTTCTTC
TRBJ1-5,17,NA,TRBV4-3,NA,CASSQVIRGSSNQPQHF,TGCGCCAGCAGCCAAGTCATCCGGGGATCTAGCAATCAGCCCCAGCATTTT
TRBJ2-1,13,NA,TRBV19,NA,CASNRDPISEQFF,TGTGCCAGTAACCGGGACCCAATCAGTGAGCAGTTCTTC
TRBJ1-1,15,NA,TRBV6-4,NA,CASSPTGAPQEEAFF,TGTGCCAGCAGTCCCACCGGGGCCCCACAGGAGGAAGCTTTCTTT
TRBJ2-1,15,once,TRBV4-1,TRBD2,CASSRGLAGVDEQFF,TGCGCCAGCAGCCGCGGACTAGCGGGAGTCGATGAGCAGTTCTTC
TRBJ1-4,13,NA,TRBV5-1,NA,CASGTGSHEKLFF,TGCGCCAGCGGCACAGGGTCTCATGAAAAACTGTTTTTT
TRBJ1-2,15,NA,TRBV18,TRBD1,CASSPPGQGVVGYTF,TGTGCCAGCTCACCCCCCGGACAGGGGGTGGTTGGCTACACCTTC
TRBJ2-2,16,NA,TRBV5-1,NA,CASSRDSTTGTGELFF,TGCGCCAGCAGCCGGGACTCCACGACAGGCACCGGGGAGCTGTTTTTT
TRBJ2-5,12,NA,TRBV5-1,NA,CASSGEAETQYF,TGCGCCAGCAGCGGAGAGGCAGAGACCCAGTACTTC
TRBJ2-1,14,NA,TRBV7-3,TRBD2,CASSLGTSGNEQFF,TGTGCCAGCAGCTTAGGGACTAGTGGTAATGAGCAGTTCTTC
TRBJ2-1,17,NA,TRBV9,TRBD2,CASSVEGLAGGYNEQFF,TGTGCCAGCAGCGTAGAGGGCCTAGCGGGGGGCTACAATGAGCAGTTCTTC
TRBJ1-2,13,NA,TRBV6-2/TRBV6-3,NA,CASSYNRDYGYTF,TGTGCCAGCAGTTACAACAGAGACTATGGCTACACCTTC
TRBJ2-7,15,NA,TRBV6-5,NA,CASRSEGGGSYEQYF,TGTGCCAGCAGGTCCGAGGGGGGGGGTTCTTACGAGCAGTACTTC
TRBJ2-7,12,NA,TRBV6-5,NA,CASLDKTYEQYF,TGTGCCAGCTTGGATAAAACCTACGAGCAGTACTTC
TRBJ2-3,14,NA,TRBV5-1,NA,CASSLGEPTDTQYF,TGCGCCAGCAGCTTGGGGGAACCCACAGATACGCAGTATTTT
TRBJ2-7,15,NA,TRBV7-8,TRBD2,CASSFLGEGSYEQYF,TGTGCCAGCAGCTTTTTGGGGGAGGGCTCCTACGAGCAGTACTTC